This T cell receptor beta chain was retrieved from a study of blood T cell repertoires in COVID-19. Across the whole study: The samples span acute and convalescent COVID-19 from the United States, Italy and Spain.

The CDR3 length is 18 residues. The J segment lost 5 bases and the V segment lost 5 bases, leaving 13 bases of the junction unmatched. In germline, CDR1 is PRHDT, CDR2 FYEKMQ (reference sequence). Seattle patient enrollment occurred during active infection, with longitudinal follow-up thereafter. Source study methods: Estimation of nucleated cell counts was performed using reference gene primer amplification. Assay used: immunoSEQ multiplex PCR; TCRdb lists only in-frame clones, some missing. The V and J calls and clone size were taken over from that table, and D and trimming were inferred from the DNA. The sample yields some 450,000 clones, around 89% seen once.

The rearrangement links TRBV13 to TRBJ2-2; 11 bases map to TRBD2. Sequenced input: peripheral blood. The sequence derives from a woman aged 45-60 years with COVID-19, enrolled during active disease. The CDR3 is CASSGQLLAGERTGELFF. For the CDR3, the DNA is TGTGCCAGCAGCGGACAGTTACTAGCGGGGGAACGTACCGGGGAGCTGTTTTTT.